These 19 T cell receptor beta chains originate from one sample sequenced in a study of T cell changes during pregnancy in multiple sclerosis. Some clones are missing from TCRdb's copy, which holds only in-frame ones; the method was immunoSEQ multiplex PCR. The profile shows approximately 41,000 clones, roughly 89% of them singletons. The starting material was CD4+ T cells from peripheral blood mononuclear cells, obtained in the first trimester of pregnancy. The source of these receptors is a female donor with multiple sclerosis, enrolled in a pregnancy study.

The V and J genes are TRBV4-2 and TRBJ1-5; TRBD1 matches at 9 bases. This CDR3 spans 17 amino acids. Germline V lookup: CDR1 LGHNA, CDR2 YNFKEQ. Germline trimming cut 1 base from V and 3 bases from J; bases unmatched to any gene: 7. CDR3 amino acids: CASSQVGTGRINQPQHF. The DNA of the CDR3 is TGTGCCAGCAGCCAAGTGGGGACAGGGAGGATCAATCAGCCCCAGCATTTT.

The sample holds one count of this clone. The chain carries TRBV19 and TRBJ2-7; D is perhaps TRBD1 (7 bases). The germline V and J ends were trimmed by 8 bases and 4 bases, with 9 bases remaining between them. The CDR3 totals 11 residues. The germline V gene has CDR1 LNHDA and CDR2 SQIVND (reference sequence). The CDR3: CASQGGYEQYF. CDR3 DNA: TGTGCCAGTCAGGGGGGTTACGAGCAGTACTTC.

V usage is TRBV11-2 and J usage is TRBJ1-5; D is undetermined. Trimming took off 5 bases at V and 1 base at J, with 12 bases between the two ends. CDR1 is SGHAT, CDR2 FQNNGV, per germline. This CDR3 comprises 15 residues. CDR3 sequence: CASSTDGLSNQPQHF. The CDR3 DNA follows: TGTGCCAGCAGCACGGACGGACTAAGCAATCAGCCCCAGCATTTT.

The rearrangement joins TRBV6-1 to TRBJ1-5; the D is unclear. V was shortened by 0 bases and J by 7 bases, with 10 bases between the two germline ends. CDR1 and CDR2 from the germline V gene are MNHNS and SASEGT. The CDR3 extends over 14 amino acids. As DNA, the CDR3 is TGTGCCAGCAGTGAAGCGCGGGTATGGCAGCCCCAGCATTTT. Protein: CASSEARVWQPQHF.

This clone appeared once. J is TRBJ2-7 and V is TRBV27; D perhaps matches TRBD2 (5 bases). The germline V and J ends were trimmed by 5 bases and 2 bases, with 16 bases remaining between them. The CDR3 has 15 amino acids. Germline V gives CDR1 MNHEY, CDR2 SMNVEV (reference sequence). Here the CDR3 DNA reads TGTGCCAGCAGTCTACTTACCGGAGGTGCCTACGAGCAGTACTTC. Its protein is CASSLLTGGAYEQYF.

The gene calls are TRBV7-2 and TRBJ2-3; the match to TRBD1 covers 7 bases. The CDR3 loop spans 16 amino acids. CDR1 and CDR2 (germline): SGHTA, FQGNSA. Trimming cost V 0 bases and J 3 bases; bases outside gene matches: 6. The CDR3 DNA is TGTGCCAGCAGCTTAGCGACAGGGTGGGGGACAGATACGCAGTATTTT. It yields the protein CASSLATGWGTDTQYF.

This sequence joins TRBV2 and TRBJ2-5, with TRBD2 as a possible D gene (6 bases). Germline CDR1 is SNHLY and CDR2 is FYNNEI. The CDR3 covers 16 residues. The ends were cut back, 8 bases at V and 5 bases at J, with 24 bases in the middle. CDR3 bases: TGTGCCAGCTCGATGGACCTCGCGCTAAGCGGGGAGACCCAGTACTTC. It yields the protein CASSMDLALSGETQYF.

The chain joins TRBV7-2 to TRBJ1-2, with TRBD1 matching over 9 bases. The ends lost 2 bases at V and 7 bases at J; junction bases unmatched: 8. This CDR3 is built from 15 residues. CDR1 is SGHTA and CDR2 is FQGNSA in the germline V gene. The CDR3 loop reads CASSLLGTGSFGYTF. CDR3 DNA sequence: TGTGCCAGCAGCTTACTCGGGACAGGGTCTTTTGGCTACACCTTC.

The chain is built from TRBV5-4 and TRBJ2-3; the match to TRBD2 covers 10 bases. After removal of 0 bases from V and 4 bases from J, the junction contained 11 bases not matched to a gene. The CDR3 consists of 18 residues. Germline V gene data show CDR1 as SGHNT and CDR2 as YYREEE (reference sequence). In nucleotides, the CDR3 is TGTGCCAGCAGCTTGGGTCCGTTTAGCGGGAGGCCCCCAGATACGCAGTATTTT. Protein: CASSLGPFSGRPPDTQYF.

The gene calls are TRBV10-3 and TRBJ1-2; no firm D call. CDR3 length equals 15 residues. V lost 4 bases to trimming and J lost 6 bases, with 18 bases between them. Germline V gene sequence: CDR1 ENHRY, CDR2 SYGVKD. In DNA, the CDR3 is TGTGCCATCAGTGTACTCTCGGCGGCCCCCGATGGCTACACCTTC. Translated, it gives CAISVLSAAPDGYTF.

The V and J genes are TRBV30 and TRBJ1-3; maybe TRBD1 (6 bases). Germline V gene sequence: CDR1 GTSNPN, CDR2 SVGIG (reference sequence). CDR3 length: 15 residues. Trimming stripped 1 base from V and 0 bases from J, with 10 bases between. The CDR3 here is CAWSADRLSGNTIYF. The CDR3 nucleotides read TGTGCCTGGAGTGCAGACAGGCTCTCTGGAAACACCATATATTTT.

The chain combines TRBV7-6 with TRBJ2-4; TRBD2 is a possible D gene (5 bases). Germline assignment: CDR1 SGHVS and CDR2 FNYEAQ. With 5 bases removed from V and 4 bases from J, the gap between germline ends came to 15 bases. The CDR3 contains 15 residues. CDR3 DNA sequence: TGTGCCAGCAGCCTTAGCGCGACCGATAAAAACATTCAGTACTTC. It is translated as CASSLSATDKNIQYF.

V is TRBV28 and J is TRBJ1-2; 9 bases are a match to TRBD1. Trimming took 6 bases from V and 2 from J; bases not matched to a gene: 1. The CDR3 is 13 amino acids. From germline, CDR1 is MDHEN and CDR2 SYDVKM. CDR3 sequence: CASRGQGNYGYTF. The CDR3, as DNA: TGTGCCAGCAGAGGACAGGGGAACTATGGCTACACCTTC.

V usage is TRBV29-1 and J usage is TRBJ2-1; D gene ambiguous. The germline V gene encodes CDR1 SQVTM and CDR2 ANQGSEA. The CDR3 has 10 amino acids. The V end was cut by 4 bases, the J end by 5 bases, with 3 bases between. CDR3 in DNA: TGCAGCGTTGCTAACAATGAGCAGTTCTTC. Protein: CSVANNEQFF.

This chain connects TRBV4-3 to TRBJ2-1, with 10 bases fitting TRBD2. V shed 1 base, J shed 6 bases, and the junction held 3 bases outside the gene matches. Germline V gives CDR1 LGHNA, CDR2 YSLEER. This CDR3 region has 15 residues. CDR3 in DNA: TGCGCCAGCAGCCAAGCGGGACTAGCGTTCAATGAGCAGTTCTTC. It is translated as CASSQAGLAFNEQFF.

V and J are TRBV5-1 and TRBJ2-7, with D possibly TRBD1 on 6 matching bases. Per germline, CDR1 SGHRS and CDR2 YFSETQ. V lost 1 base to trimming and J lost 5 bases, with 22 bases between them. The CDR3 is made up of 17 amino acids. The CDR3: CASSLLGSGVRVDEQYF. The CDR3 DNA reads TGCGCCAGCAGCTTGCTTGGTTCAGGGGTGAGGGTGGACGAGCAGTACTTC.

This clone was recorded a few times. J is TRBJ1-2 and V is TRBV19; D not certain. V was trimmed by 10 bases and J by 0 bases, leaving 9 bases between them. Germline-derived CDR1 and CDR2 are LNHDA and SQIVND (reference sequence). CDR3 length: 12 residues. CDR3 in amino acids: CATSRTNYGYTF. Written as DNA, the CDR3 is TGTGCCACCTCGAGAACTAACTATGGCTACACCTTC.

This chain links TRBV29-1 with TRBJ2-1; 16 bases align to TRBD2. Germline V gene sequence: CDR1 SQVTM, CDR2 ANQGSEA. This CDR3 is built from 13 residues. J was trimmed by 9 bases and V by 7 bases; bases with no gene match: 3. CDR3 DNA sequence: TGCAGCGCGGGACTAGCGGGAGGGGTTGAGCAGTTCTTC. Residues: CSAGLAGGVEQFF.

V and J are TRBV28 and TRBJ1-5; D possibly corresponds to TRBD1 (5 bases). The CDR3 is made up of 14 amino acids. Germline V gene data show CDR1 as MDHEN and CDR2 as SYDVKM. V was clipped by 3 bases and J by 3 bases, with 9 bases between them. CDR3 amino acids: CASSFLQDNQPQHF. CDR3 DNA sequence: TGTGCCAGCAGTTTTTTACAGGACAATCAGCCCCAGCATTTT.